This TCR beta chain was recovered during a study of cytomegalovirus exposure and HLA in healthy donors. Study conclusions and caveats: Most sequenced TCRs were rare (though some public TCRs occurred in many donors). Most TCR beta V segments were productive about 87% or about 30% of the time in an earlier analysis. In a later analysis, a genetic analysis reported fewer productive-TCR N-insertions in an Asian-associated ancestry cluster than the cohort average. Reportedly, TCR beta sequences accurately predicted HLA-A and HLA-B alleles in most subjects.

A remark on this clone: Its antigen is still unknown. The junction shows a germline mismatch at one end, possibly a read error.

The PCR ran on 60 Vbeta and 13 Jbeta primers. TCRdb keeps only in-frame clones here, not all; method: immunoSEQ multiplex PCR. Of 130,000 or so clones in the sample, roughly three fifths are singletons; the top ten hold less than 9%. Germline V gives CDR1 SGHTS, CDR2 YDEGEE. This CDR3 region has 15 residues. Sequenced material: PBMCs. The sequence derives from a middle-aged woman in good health and CMV-seropositive. The chain links TRBV5-8 to TRBJ1-2, with a weak D call TRBD1 (5 bases). This chain's CDR3 is CASIVKDTSHYGYPF. CDR3 nucleotides: TGTGCCAGCATCGTAAAGGACACCTCGCACTATGGCTACCCCTTC.